Below, one T cell receptor (beta chain) is given with its context. Deletions cut 0 bases from V and 3 bases from J, with 3 bases between. CDR1 is SGHNT and CDR2 is YYREEE in the germline V gene (reference sequence). The CDR3 has 12 residues. The sample comes from a study of T cell changes during pregnancy in multiple sclerosis. Sequencing was performed with immunoSEQ multiplex PCR; in TCRdb, only in-frame clones are kept and a portion is missing. The table has tens of thousands of clones, about 93% seen once. This TCR derives from a female donor with multiple sclerosis, enrolled in a pregnancy study. The material was CD4+ T cells from peripheral blood mononuclear cells, obtained in the first trimester of pregnancy. This chain connects TRBV5-4 to TRBJ2-5; unclear D gene. The CDR3 loop is CASSLVKETQYF. DNA for the CDR3: TGTGCCAGCAGCTTGGTCAAAGAGACCCAGTACTTC.